One sample yielded the 17 T cell receptor beta chains listed below, sequenced in a study of blood T cell repertoires in COVID-19. Here immunoSEQ multiplex PCR was the method, and the copy in TCRdb shows in-frame clones only, minus some. In the table there are 200,000 to 250,000 clones, around 90% of which are singletons. The sequencing sample was made of peripheral blood. The receptor set was obtained from a young man with COVID-19, enrolled during active disease.

The sample holds a few counts of this clone. The DNA of the CDR3 is TGTGCCAGCAGCTACCAAGCGGGAGGGCCGAATACGCAGTATTTT. This codes for CASSYQAGGPNTQYF. The rearrangement joins TRBV5-6 to TRBJ2-3, with TRBD2 matching over 10 bases. After removal of 3 bases from V and 7 bases from J, the junction contained 8 bases not matched to a gene. Per the germline V gene, CDR1 is SGHDT and CDR2 is YYEEEE. The CDR3 runs to 15 residues.

This clone was counted a few times. The rearrangement uses TRBV19 and TRBJ1-5; TRBD1 agrees at 7 bases. The germline V gene has CDR1 LNHDA and CDR2 SQIVND (reference sequence). This CDR3 contains 13 residues. The V and J ends lost 4 bases and 7 bases, in that order; junction bases with no gene match: 4. CDR3 in DNA: TGTGCCAGTAGTAACAGGGGCGGACAGCCCCAGCATTTT. This translates into CASSNRGGQPQHF. Filled out from reference TRBV19 and TRBJ1-5, the complete variable domain reads DGGITQSPKYLFRKEGQNVTLSCEQNLNHDAMYWYRQDPGQGLRLIYYSQIVNDFQKGDIAEGYSVSREKKESFPLTVTSAQKNPTAFYLCASSNRGGQPQHFGDGTRLSIL.

V is TRBV6-2 or TRBV6-3 and J is TRBJ2-2; 8 bases line up with TRBD2. CDR1 and CDR2 from the germline V gene are MNHEY and SVGEGT. The CDR3 is 16 amino acids. After removal of 6 bases from V and 0 bases from J, the junction contained 6 bases not matched to a gene. Written as DNA, the CDR3 is TGTGCCAGCAGACCTCGGACTAGCCCGAACACCGGGGAGCTGTTTTTT. Its translation: CASRPRTSPNTGELFF.

V is TRBV7-2 and J is TRBJ2-7; TRBD2 matches 7 bases. The CDR3 is 15 residues long. V lost 6 bases, J lost 1 base, and 9 bases stayed unmatched. Looked up from germline, CDR1 is SGHTA and CDR2 is FQGNSA. The CDR3 protein is CASSPAGILSYEQYF. CDR3 in DNA: TGTGCCAGCAGTCCAGCGGGGATTTTGTCCTACGAGCAGTACTTC.

The rearrangement uses TRBV5-6 and TRBJ2-5, with TRBD2 matching 7 bases. The CDR3 totals 16 residues. V lost 0 bases, J lost 5 bases, and 10 bases stayed unmatched. The germline V gene encodes CDR1 SGHDT and CDR2 YYEEEE. CDR3 DNA sequence: TGTGCCAGCAGCTTGGTTTCTGCGGGAGTACGGGAGACCCAGTACTTC. Protein sequence: CASSLVSAGVRETQYF.

The table lists this clone with a count of one. J is TRBJ1-5 and V is TRBV19, with 9 bases fitting TRBD1. Germline CDR1 LNHDA, CDR2 SQIVND (reference sequence). The CDR3 covers 15 residues. Trimming removed 4 bases from V and 2 bases from J; junction bases left unmatched: 3. The CDR3 region is CASSSWTGGNQPQHF. DNA of the CDR3: TGTGCCAGTAGTAGCTGGACAGGGGGCAATCAGCCCCAGCATTTT.

The rearrangement uses TRBV7-2 and TRBJ1-2; 11 bases align to TRBD1. This CDR3 comprises 14 residues. The junction had 6 bases not matched to a gene; V was cut back by 5 bases and J by 7 bases. Germline V gene lookup returns CDR1 SGHTA and CDR2 FQGNSA. The CDR3 protein is CASSTRDRGGGYTF. DNA of the CDR3: TGTGCCAGCAGCACCCGGGACAGGGGGGGTGGCTACACCTTC.

The chain combines TRBV24-1 with TRBJ2-1; perhaps TRBD1 as D (5 bases). CDR1 is KGHDR and CDR2 is SFDVKD in the germline V gene. The CDR3 is 13 residues long. V lost 1 base and J 7 bases, leaving 7 bases between the germline ends. CDR3 coding DNA: TGTGCCACCAGTGATTTAGGGGCAAATGAGCAGTTCTTC. Its protein product is CATSDLGANEQFF.

The genes are TRBV3-1 (or the pseudogene TRBV3-2) and TRBJ2-3, with D perhaps TRBD2 (7 bases). V shed 0 bases and J shed 3 bases, with 13 bases lying between them. The CDR3 is 16 residues long. CDR1 is LGHDT, CDR2 YNNKEL, per germline (reference sequence). The CDR3 bases are TGTGCCAGCAGCCAAGAAGGCGGGGGACATACAGATACGCAGTATTTT. It encodes CASSQEGGGHTDTQYF.

This chain connects TRBV28 to TRBJ2-1; 9 bases line up with TRBD1. From germline, CDR1 is MDHEN and CDR2 SYDVKM. With V trimmed by 8 bases and J by 7 bases, 18 bases remained unmatched. The CDR3 runs to 17 residues. The CDR3 sequence is CASARGQGYVSVNEQFF. The CDR3, as DNA: TGTGCCAGCGCTCGGGGACAGGGATACGTTTCGGTGAATGAGCAGTTCTTC.

This chain joins TRBV21-1 and TRBJ1-2; the table's TRBD1 call for D was not verified on the DNA. TRBV21-1 is a pseudogene locus. CDR3 length: 15 residues. CDR3 coding DNA: TGTGCCAGCAGCAAAGCGTTTGGACAGGACTATGGCTACACCTTC. Protein sequence: CASSKAFGQDYGYTF.

This clone was observed a single time. V is TRBV11-3 and J is TRBJ2-1, with TRBD1 as a possible D gene (6 bases). Trimming left V 1 base short and J 0 bases short, with 10 bases between. The CDR3 totals 16 residues. CDR1 is SGHNT and CDR2 is YENEEA in the germline V gene. CDR3 DNA: TGTGCCAGCAGCTTAGGGGGGCCAGGCTCCTACAATGAGCAGTTCTTC. The encoded protein is CASSLGGPGSYNEQFF.

The V call is TRBV27, the J call TRBJ1-2; TRBD1 might be the D (6 bases). CDR3 length: 14 amino acids. V was clipped by 10 bases and J by 2 bases, with 17 bases between them. Germline V lookup: CDR1 MNHEY, CDR2 SMNVEV (reference sequence). CDR3 DNA: TGTGCCACCCTAGGGGGACCTAGGAACTATGGCTACACCTTC. The encoded protein is CATLGGPRNYGYTF.

The chain is built from TRBV5-4 and TRBJ2-1, with D possibly TRBD2 on 5 matching bases. V lost 4 bases and J 0 bases, leaving 14 bases between the germline ends. The CDR3 is 16 amino acids. Germline V gene sequence: CDR1 SGHNT, CDR2 YYREEE (reference sequence). In nucleotides, the CDR3 is TGTGCCAGCAGCCCACTACAAAGCGGCTCCTACAATGAGCAGTTCTTC. Its translation: CASSPLQSGSYNEQFF.

The sample holds a few counts of this clone. CDR3 region: CASSQQRGSPYEQYF. DNA for the CDR3: TGCGCCAGCAGCCAACAGCGGGGGAGCCCCTACGAGCAGTACTTC. V and J are TRBV4-3 and TRBJ2-7, with 8 bases lining up with TRBD2. V was clipped by 2 bases and J by 2 bases; unmatched bases: 5. The CDR3 runs 15 residues. Germline assignment: CDR1 LGHNA and CDR2 YSLEER.

The chain recombines TRBV7-3 with TRBJ1-2; 8 nucleotides match TRBD1. The J segment lost 7 bases and the V segment lost 5 bases, leaving 12 bases of the junction unmatched. This CDR3 has 15 residues. Germline CDR1 and CDR2: SGHTA and FQGTGA. CDR3 bases: TGTGCCAGCAGCCCACAAACGGCAGGGGGCGCTGGCTACACCTTC. Translating gives CASSPQTAGGAGYTF.

The CDR3 DNA reads as TGTGCCAGCAGGCAACAGGGGGCCGGGGGCTACACCTTC. Encoded protein: CASRQQGAGGYTF. The chain couples TRBV3-1 (or the pseudogene TRBV3-2) to TRBJ1-2; 9 bases map to TRBD1. CDR3 length: 13 residues. J gave up 8 bases and V 6 bases, and 7 bases lay outside the gene matches. CDR1 LGHDT and CDR2 YNNKEL come from the germline V gene (reference sequence).